A selection of T cell receptor beta chains follows, all from one sample in a study of PD-1 blockade in classical Hodgkin lymphoma. Assay: immunoSEQ multiplex PCR; the TCRdb copy retains only in-frame clones and omits some. Of about 93,000 clones in the sample, roughly 79% were seen once. This material consisted of peripheral blood mononuclear cells (PBMCs), taken before the second cycle of nivolumab. Source of these receptors: a human donor with classical Hodgkin lymphoma. The CDR3 runs from the conserved cysteine through the conserved F or W. A D gene is named only where the DNA matches it firmly. The size of a clone is reported for some rows only, either as once, few or many, or as a class for expanded clones.

abundance: NA; j_gene: TRBJ2-3; d_gene: TRBD2; v_gene: TRBV18; CDR3aa: CASSPQTSLSPDTQYF; CDR3nt: TGTGCCAGCTCACCACAGACTAGCCTGTCCCCAGATACGCAGTATTTT
abundance: once; j_gene: TRBJ2-5; d_gene: TRBD2; v_gene: TRBV5-1; CDR3aa: CASSLDGTSGAWETQYF; CDR3nt: TGCGCCAGCAGCTTGGATGGGACTAGCGGGGCGTGGGAGACCCAGTACTTC
abundance: once; j_gene: TRBJ1-5; d_gene: NA; v_gene: TRBV9; CDR3aa: CASPGRANRSNQPQHF; CDR3nt: TGTGCCAGCCCTGGACGGGCAAATCGGAGTAATCAGCCCCAGCATTTT
abundance: few; j_gene: TRBJ1-1; d_gene: NA; v_gene: TRBV10-3; CDR3aa: CAISEGRGDTEAFF; CDR3nt: TGTGCCATCAGTGAAGGTCGTGGGGACACTGAAGCTTTCTTT
abundance: NA; j_gene: TRBJ2-3; d_gene: NA; v_gene: TRBV28; CDR3aa: CASSGTSAGTDTQYF; CDR3nt: TGTGCCAGCAGTGGGACAAGCGCCGGCACAGATACGCAGTATTTT
abundance: few; j_gene: TRBJ1-4; d_gene: TRBD1; v_gene: TRBV19; CDR3aa: CAARRDRDEKLFF; CDR3nt: TGTGCCGCCCGGCGGGACAGGGATGAAAAACTGTTTTTT
abundance: NA; j_gene: TRBJ2-2; d_gene: NA; v_gene: TRBV5-1; CDR3aa: CASTIQGVGELFF; CDR3nt: TGCGCCAGCACAATCCAGGGCGTCGGGGAGCTGTTTTTT
abundance: once; j_gene: TRBJ1-4; d_gene: NA; v_gene: TRBV4-1; CDR3aa: CASSQAQDGSEKLFF; CDR3nt: TGCGCCAGCAGTCAAGCGCAGGACGGGTCTGAAAAACTGTTTTTT
abundance: NA; j_gene: TRBJ2-7; d_gene: NA; v_gene: TRBV4-2; CDR3aa: CASSQGGPTEQYF; CDR3nt: TGTGCCAGCAGCCAAGGAGGACCAACAGAGCAGTACTTC
abundance: once; j_gene: TRBJ2-7; d_gene: TRBD2; v_gene: TRBV9; CDR3aa: CASSDLAGVGEQYF; CDR3nt: TGTGCCAGCAGCGATCTAGCGGGAGTCGGCGAGCAGTACTTC
abundance: NA; j_gene: TRBJ2-7; d_gene: TRBD1; v_gene: TRBV5-6; CDR3aa: CASSLIGDSAYEQYF; CDR3nt: TGTGCCAGCAGCTTGATCGGGGACAGCGCCTACGAGCAGTACTTC